This T cell receptor beta chain was recorded in a study of blood T cell repertoires in COVID-19. Study information: The analysed material was cDNA or gDNA that came from T cells, B-cell-depleted T cells, or PBMCs.

Profiled with immunoSEQ multiplex PCR; TCRdb holds only in-frame clones, not every one. The sample consists of approximately 46,000 clones, 70% to 90% of them appearing once. The V gene's germline CDR1 is SGHAT and CDR2 FQNNGV. Trimming left V 0 bases short and J 6 bases short, with 10 bases between. The CDR3 is 14 residues long. What was sequenced was peripheral blood. The origin of this receptor is a human donor in a cohort sampled during active COVID-19. The chain uses TRBV11-2 and TRBJ2-3, with D unresolved. In DNA form, the CDR3 reads TGTGCCAGCAGCTTAGAGCGGCAATCCGATACGCAGTATTTT. Translating gives CASSLERQSDTQYF.